Described below is a single TCR beta chain sequence and its context. Trimming pared 11 bases from V and 9 bases from J, leaving 7 bases between. CDR1 and CDR2 from the germline V gene are WNHNN and SYGVQD (reference sequence). There are 8 residues in the CDR3. The sample comes from a study of memory CD4+ T cells and cytomegalovirus serostatus. The sort gate was single viable CD3+CD4+CD8-CD45RO+ cells for memory CD4+ T cells. The table came from immunoSEQ multiplex PCR; TCRdb's copy has only in-frame clones and leaves some out. There are some 50,000 clones in the sample; around 81% occur only once, and roughly 1.7% lies in the top ten.

The chain carries TRBV10-1 and TRBJ1-1; the D is unclear. Sequenced material: memory CD4+ T cells from blood. This TCR was sampled from an adult in good health and CMV-seronegative. DNA of the CDR3: TGCGCCGGCAATAAAGCTTTCTTT. Protein product: CAGNKAFF.